This TCR beta chain was retrieved from a study of CD8 T cells in ankylosing spondylitis. Quantitative 5'-RACE with molecular barcodes was used to make the TCR beta libraries. MiXCR, run by TCRdb on the 5' RACE reads, gives a single entry per CDR3 protein. The table has around 210,000 distinct CDR3 sequences, over 7% seen once. To note about this clonotype: A much bigger clone sits one base away, suggesting this may be a read error.

This receptor was identified in a female donor with ankylosing spondylitis or in good health (not recorded which). The sample was blood, either unsorted or a sorted T cell fraction (not recorded which).

CDR3 sequence reads: CASSLGVTSEQFF. The CDR3, as DNA: TGTGCCAGCAGCTTAGGGGTAACCAGTGAGCAGTTCTTC. The chain couples TRBV7-3 to TRBJ2-1; D remains ambiguous. V lost 2 bases, J lost 9 bases, and 11 bases lay in between. This CDR3 region has 13 residues. Germline CDR1 and CDR2: SGHTA and FQGTGA.